This T cell receptor (beta chain) was identified during a study of blood T cells in healthy people across ages. Primed by a sample-barcoded 5' primer and a J-beta primer mix, a second PCR proceeded for about 7 to 12 cycles. TCRdb re-derived calls from the 5' RACE reads in MiXCR, one entry per CDR3 protein. The sample records 1.5 million to 1.9 million distinct CDR3 sequences, approximately 43% being singletons. Germline lookup yields CDR1 MNHEY and CDR2 SVGEGT. There are 14 residues in the CDR3. V was pared by 7 bases and J by 4 bases, with 9 bases of the junction left unmatched. This clonotype was detected a few times. Its cognate antigen is unknown. Whole-study findings and limits: PBMCs that were unsorted prevented a conclusive naive versus antigen-experienced comparison. A greater number of naive CD4+ cells and higher diversity distinguished long-lived donors from aged donors. In the absence of known donor CMV status, changes in expanded clonotypes were possibly confounded. There was a strong correlation between TCR beta diversity and naive T cell percentage.

The sample was blood. V usage is TRBV6-2 or TRBV6-3 and J usage is TRBJ1-2; 7 nucleotides match TRBD1. The clonotype comes from a woman aged 18-29 years in good health. CDR3 loop: CASTKGAPGYGYTF. DNA of the CDR3: TGTGCCAGCACCAAGGGGGCGCCTGGCTATGGCTACACCTTC.